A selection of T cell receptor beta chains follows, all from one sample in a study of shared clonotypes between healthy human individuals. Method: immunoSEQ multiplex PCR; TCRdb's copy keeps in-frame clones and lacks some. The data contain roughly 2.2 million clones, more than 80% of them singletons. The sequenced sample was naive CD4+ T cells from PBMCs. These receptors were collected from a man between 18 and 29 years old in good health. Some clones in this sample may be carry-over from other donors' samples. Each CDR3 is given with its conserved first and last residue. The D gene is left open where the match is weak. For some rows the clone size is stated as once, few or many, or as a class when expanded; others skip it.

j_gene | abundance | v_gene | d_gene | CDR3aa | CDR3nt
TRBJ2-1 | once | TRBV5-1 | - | CASRGGDYNEQFF | TGCGCCAGCAGGGGGGGCGATTACAATGAGCAGTTCTTC
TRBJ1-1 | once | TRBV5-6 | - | CASSLAGPPNTEAFF | TGTGCCAGCAGCTTGGCAGGGCCTCCGAACACTGAAGCTTTCTTT
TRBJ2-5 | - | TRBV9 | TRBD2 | CASSPRGSGSDGTQYF | TGTGCCAGCAGCCCCCGGGGTAGCGGGAGTGACGGGACCCAGTACTTC
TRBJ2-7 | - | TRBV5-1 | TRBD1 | CASSPRRTGLDEQYF | TGCGCCAGCAGCCCCCGCAGGACAGGCCTAGACGAGCAGTACTTC
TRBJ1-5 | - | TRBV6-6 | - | CASSTTDSNQPQHF | TGTGCCAGCAGTACTACAGATAGCAATCAGCCCCAGCATTTT
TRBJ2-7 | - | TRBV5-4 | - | CASRPQEGGHEQYF | TGTGCCAGCAGGCCCCAGGAGGGGGGCCACGAGCAGTACTTC
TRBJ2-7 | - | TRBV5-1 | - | CASSLTVTSYEQYF | TGCGCCAGCAGCTTGACAGTCACTTCCTACGAGCAGTACTTC
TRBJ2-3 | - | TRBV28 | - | CASRTGRRGTDTQYF | TGTGCCAGCAGAACGGGGCGAAGGGGCACAGATACGCAGTATTTT
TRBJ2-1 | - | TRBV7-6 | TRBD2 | CASSLVRREGRNEQFF | TGTGCCAGCAGCTTAGTCAGACGGGAGGGCCGGAATGAGCAGTTCTTC
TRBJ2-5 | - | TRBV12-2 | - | CASRLRSGLREETQYF | TGTGCAAGTCGCTTACGGAGTGGGCTCCGGGAAGAGACCCAGTACTTC
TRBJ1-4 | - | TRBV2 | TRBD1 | CASSVDRGTNEKLFF | TGTGCCAGCAGTGTGGACAGGGGGACTAATGAAAAACTGTTTTTT
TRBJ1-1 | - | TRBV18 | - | CASSPTDGYTEAFF | TGTGCCAGCTCACCAACGGACGGTTACACTGAAGCTTTCTTT
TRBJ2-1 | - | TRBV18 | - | CASSPVGVGEQFF | TGTGCCAGCTCACCTGTGGGAGTCGGTGAGCAGTTCTTC
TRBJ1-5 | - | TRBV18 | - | CASSPSAGRGQPQHF | TGTGCCAGCTCACCATCGGCAGGGCGGGGTCAGCCCCAGCATTTT
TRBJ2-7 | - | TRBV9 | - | CASSAQGDRLDEQYF | TGTGCCAGCAGCGCTCAGGGAGACCGGTTGGACGAGCAGTACTTC
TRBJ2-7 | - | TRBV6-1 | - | CASSEAPRRVPYEQYF | TGTGCCAGCAGTGAAGCACCCCGCCGGGTCCCCTACGAGCAGTACTTC
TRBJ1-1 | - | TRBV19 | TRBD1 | CASSIGQGAWNTEAFF | TGTGCCAGTAGTATAGGGCAGGGGGCATGGAACACTGAAGCTTTCTTT
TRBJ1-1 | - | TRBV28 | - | CASSQYKEAFF | TGTGCCAGCAGTCAATATAAAGAAGCTTTCTTT
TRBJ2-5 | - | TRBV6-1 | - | CASMLGQGGETQYF | TGTGCCAGCATGTTAGGGCAGGGTGGTGAGACCCAGTACTTC
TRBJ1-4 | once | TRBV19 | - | CASRQQGRANEKLFF | TGTGCCAGTAGGCAGCAGGGTAGGGCTAATGAAAAACTGTTTTTT